What follows describes a single T cell receptor (beta chain). The antigen is unknown. These data come from a study of early T cells in non-severe SARS-CoV-2 infection. At the level of the study: Unpaired chains resulted from sequencing bulk RNA of unsorted whole blood.

Unique molecular identifiers were attached to individual cDNA molecules. A single record per CDR3 protein comes from TCRdb applying MiXCR to the 5' RACE reads. The sample has 75,000 to 100,000 distinct CDR3 sequences, about 15% seen once. The germline gives CDR1 SGHTA, CDR2 FQGNSA. The CDR3 runs to 15 residues. The ends were cut back, 3 bases at V and 0 bases at J, with 8 bases in the middle. General observations from the study: VDJdb matching, biased toward anti-spike CD8 responses, missed private and CD4 specificities.

This TCR came from an adult who was a healthcare worker with PCR-confirmed SARS-CoV-2 infection or an uninfected control (not recorded which). The sample was whole blood. The V and J genes are TRBV7-2 and TRBJ2-2, with a tentative D call TRBD2 (6 bases). The CDR3: CASSFSGPNTGELFF. DNA of the CDR3: TGTGCCAGCAGCTTCAGCGGGCCGAACACCGGGGAGCTGTTTTTT.